This entry lists 20 T cell receptor beta chains sequenced from one sample in a study of regulatory T cells in long-lasting Graves disease. Time point specified: newly diagnosed GD, antithyroid drugs for less than 3 months. The authors made the TCR library using RNA they extracted from PBMCs. The authors built TCR beta libraries using iRepertoire HTBI primers and Arm-PCR of CDR3 regions. TCRdb reanalysed the multiplex PCR reads using MiXCR and keeps one entry per CDR3 protein. The table includes just over 600,000 distinct CDR3 sequences, approximately 15% detected once. The sample also formed part of further work on T cells in Graves' hyperthyroidism and ophthalmopathy.

The input for sequencing was peripheral blood mononuclear cells (PBMCs), taken at new diagnosis, from a patient treated with antithyroid drugs. The receptors here all came from a woman aged 30 to 39 with Graves disease.

This clonotype came up many times. The chain has TRBV28 and TRBJ1-2, with D unresolved. The V and J ends lost 6 bases and 4 bases respectively, with 12 bases between them. Germline V gene data show CDR1 as MDHEN and CDR2 as SYDVKM. The CDR3 loop spans 13 amino acids. The chain's CDR3 is CASSPGIFYGYTF. The CDR3 nucleotides are TGTGCCAGCAGCCCGGGGATCTTCTATGGCTACACCTTC.

The chain links TRBV24-1 to TRBJ1-2; D is ambiguous. The CDR3 extends over 11 amino acids. Germline CDR1 is KGHDR and CDR2 is SFDVKD. V was pared by 6 bases and J by 4 bases, with 5 bases between. The CDR3 protein is CATSMGYGYTF. CDR3 coding DNA: TGTGCCACCAGTATGGGCTATGGCTACACCTTC.

This sequence joins TRBV27 and TRBJ1-6; the D gene is possibly TRBD1 (6 bases). CDR3 length: 15 residues. The germline V gene has CDR1 MNHEY and CDR2 SMNVEV (reference sequence). Deletions cut 3 bases from V and 6 bases from J, with 12 bases between. The CDR3 loop is CASSFLTGINSPLHF. The CDR3 nucleotides read TGTGCCAGCAGTTTTTTAACAGGGATTAATTCACCCCTCCACTTT.

Many counts were recorded for this clonotype. The chain joins TRBV2 to TRBJ2-2; D is unresolved. The CDR3 totals 13 residues. V was clipped by 5 bases and J by 6 bases, with 10 bases between them. Per the germline V gene, CDR1 is SNHLY and CDR2 is FYNNEI. The CDR3 DNA reads TGTGCCAGCAGTCCTCGACCTGCCGGGGAGCTGTTTTTT. This translates into CASSPRPAGELFF.

This clonotype has a handful of counts. The chain has TRBV6-2 or TRBV6-3 and TRBJ1-2; 8 nucleotides agree with TRBD1. V lost 11 bases and J lost 5; bases outside the gene matches: 25. Germline loops: CDR1 MNHEY, CDR2 SVGEGT. The CDR3 has 18 amino acids. CDR3 nucleotide sequence: TGTGCCGGTCGCGGGCCCTCAGACAGGGGAAGTACTAGGTATGGCTACACCTTC. Residues: CAGRGPSDRGSTRYGYTF.

This clonotype was observed many times. The gene calls are TRBV7-9 and TRBJ2-3; D unclear. Germline lookup yields CDR1 SEHNR and CDR2 FQNEAQ (reference sequence). The V end was cut by 5 bases, the J end by 2 bases, with 8 bases between. CDR3 length equals 13 residues. CDR3 sequence reads: CASSGSVTDTQYF. CDR3 DNA: TGTGCCAGCAGCGGGTCGGTCACAGATACGCAGTATTTT.

This clonotype was seen repeatedly, ten times or more. The chain carries TRBV12-3 or TRBV12-4 and TRBJ2-1; 7 bases match TRBD2. The V and J ends lost 8 bases and 4 bases, in that order; junction bases with no gene match: 11. This CDR3 has 15 residues. The DNA of the CDR3 is TGTGCCAGCTCCGAGGGACTAAGAAGTTACAATGAGCAGTTCTTC. Its translation is CASSEGLRSYNEQFF.

This clonotype was recorded many times. V and J are TRBV28 and TRBJ2-3, with D possibly TRBD2 on 6 matching bases. The CDR3 covers 15 residues. CDR1 is MDHEN, CDR2 SYDVKM, per germline. The V end lost 3 bases, the J end lost 4 bases, and 14 bases lay between the germline ends. CDR3 nucleotides: TGTGCCAGCAGTTTTTCCCTAGGCGGGGCAGATACGCAGTATTTT. This codes for CASSFSLGGADTQYF.

This clonotype occurred many times. The chain is built from TRBV20-1 and TRBJ2-5, with 8 bases lining up with TRBD1. The junction had 17 bases not matched to a gene; V was cut back by 1 base and J by 4 bases. CDR1 DFQATT and CDR2 SNEGSKA come from the germline V gene (reference sequence). The CDR3 has 18 amino acids. The CDR3 region is CSARGAITPQGASETQYF. The CDR3 DNA sequence: TGCAGTGCTAGAGGCGCGATCACGCCCCAGGGGGCATCAGAGACCCAGTACTTC.

This clonotype was observed many times. The V call is TRBV27, the J call TRBJ2-3; D uncertain. The length of the CDR3 is 13 residues. Looked up from germline, CDR1 is MNHEY and CDR2 is SMNVEV (reference sequence). CDR3 nucleotides: TGTGCTTGTCGGTCCGGAAACACAGATACGCAGTATTTT. This encodes CACRSGNTDTQYF.

By its share, this clonotype is medium-sized. J is TRBJ1-5 and V is TRBV6-2 or TRBV6-3; no reliable D call. Germline V gene data show CDR1 as MNHEY and CDR2 as SVGEGT. V lost 2 bases, J lost 3 bases, and 5 bases lay in between. CDR3 length equals 13 residues. The CDR3 here is CASSYRDNQPQHF. CDR3 coding DNA: TGTGCCAGCAGTTACAGGGACAATCAGCCCCAGCATTTT.

This clonotype has only a few counts. The rearrangement joins TRBV5-4 to TRBJ1-1; maybe TRBD1 (5 bases). CDR3 length: 16 residues. V was pared by 4 bases and J by 4 bases, with 20 bases between. Germline assignment: CDR1 SGHNT and CDR2 YYREEE (reference sequence). The CDR3 nucleotides read TGTGCCAGCAGCGGGACGTGGATGGGCCCGGGCACTGAAGCTTTCTTT. Translation gives CASSGTWMGPGTEAFF.

A remark on this clonotype: This sequence may be a read error, since a much larger clone differs from it by one base. This chain joins TRBV20-1 and TRBJ1-1; weak D call: TRBD1 (6 bases). Trimming stripped 6 bases from V and 4 bases from J, with 21 bases between. The CDR3 consists of 15 residues. Looked up from germline, CDR1 is DFQATT and CDR2 is SNEGSKA (reference sequence). CDR3 in DNA: TGCAGTGCGGAGGGGGGGCAATACGGGGTCACTGAAGCTTTCTTT. The encoded protein is CSAEGGQYGVTEAFF.

This clonotype was recorded many times. This sequence joins TRBV7-3 and TRBJ2-5; D gene unclear. V gave up 3 bases and J gave up 1 base, with 6 bases separating them. This CDR3 is built from 13 residues. The germline V gene has CDR1 SGHTA and CDR2 FQGTGA. DNA of the CDR3: TGTGCCAGCAGCTTTACGGCCCAAGAGACCCAGTACTTC. This codes for CASSFTAQETQYF.

This clonotype was counted ten times or more. The chain has TRBV6-5 and TRBJ2-7; D possibly matches TRBD1 or TRBD2 (5 bases each). V was pared by 4 bases and J by 6 bases, with 22 bases between. The CDR3 totals 16 residues. The germline CDR1 and CDR2 sequences are MNHEY and SVGAGI. The CDR3 nucleotides read TGTGCCAGCAGTTCCACCGGGACCCACCAGCGCGGCGAGCAGTACTTC. Translating it yields CASSSTGTHQRGEQYF.

This clonotype was seen ten or more times. The V call is TRBV12-3 or TRBV12-4, the J call TRBJ1-1; 8 bases match TRBD1. J gave up 5 bases and V 6 bases, and 8 bases lay outside the gene matches. The CDR3 totals 14 residues. As DNA, the CDR3 is TGTGCCAGCAGCCGCAGGGGGCGACTAACTGAAGCTTTCTTT. Protein: CASSRRGRLTEAFF.

This chain connects TRBV10-3 to TRBJ2-7, with a possible D match to TRBD2 (6 bases). Germline values: CDR1 ENHRY, CDR2 SYGVKD. V lost 5 bases and J lost 3, with 8 bases in between. The CDR3 is 12 residues long. The CDR3 reads CAISRTNYEQYF. CDR3 DNA: TGTGCCATCAGTCGGACTAACTACGAGCAGTACTTC.

This clonotype was counted ten times or more. The rearrangement uses TRBV6-5 and TRBJ2-1; 7 bases agree with TRBD2. The CDR3 loop spans 17 amino acids. Per germline, CDR1 MNHEY and CDR2 SVGAGI. The V gene end was trimmed by 3 bases and the J gene end by 4 bases; junction bases not matched to a gene: 12. CDR3 amino acids: CASSYRDWISGYNEQFF. The CDR3 coding sequence is TGTGCCAGCAGTTATCGGGATTGGATTAGCGGGTACAATGAGCAGTTCTTC.

The genes are TRBV6-2 or TRBV6-3 and TRBJ1-5, with D unclear. Germline assignment: CDR1 MNHEY and CDR2 SVGEGT. Trimming pared 1 base from V and 0 bases from J, leaving 7 bases between. This CDR3 region has 15 residues. CDR3 sequence (DNA): TGTGCCAGCAGTTACTTAGCCAGTAGCAATCAGCCCCAGCATTTT. It yields the protein CASSYLASSNQPQHF.

This clonotype was found many times. The V gene is TRBV7-2, the J gene TRBJ2-2, with TRBD2 matching over 13 bases. This CDR3 is built from 15 residues. Looked up from germline, CDR1 is SGHTA and CDR2 is FQGNSA. The V segment lost 3 bases and the J segment 6 bases; nucleotides outside the gene matches: 1. CDR3 sequence (DNA): TGTGCCAGCAGCTTCGGACTAGCGGGGGCCGGGGAGCTGTTTTTT. Its protein product is CASSFGLAGAGELFF.